What follows are 14 T cell receptor beta chains derived from one specimen sequenced in a study of cytomegalovirus exposure and HLA in healthy donors. Some clones are missing from TCRdb's copy, which holds only in-frame ones; the method was immunoSEQ multiplex PCR. The sample includes under 200,000 clones, roughly 95% of them seen just once. Sequencing was carried out using PBMCs. All receptors derive from a woman aged 18-29 years in good health and CMV-seronegative.

The J gene is TRBJ1-3, the V gene TRBV6-1, with 8 bases fitting TRBD1. Trimming took 5 bases from V and 3 from J; bases not matched to a gene: 6. The CDR3 consists of 15 residues. CDR1 is MNHNS, CDR2 SASEGT, per germline. CDR3 protein: CASSTGGVGGNTIYF. Here the CDR3 DNA reads TGTGCCAGCAGTACAGGGGGAGTCGGTGGAAACACCATATATTTT.

The chain employs TRBV6-1 and TRBJ2-7, with 8 bases fitting TRBD1. This CDR3 is 14 amino acids long. Germline CDR1 is MNHNS and CDR2 is SASEGT. V dropped 2 bases and J dropped 3; count of bases not matched to a gene: 3. CDR3 DNA sequence: TGTGCCAGCAGTGAACTCGGACAGGGCTACGAGCAGTACTTC. This translates into CASSELGQGYEQYF.

The chain combines TRBV6-1 with TRBJ2-7, with 8 bases aligning to TRBD1. Germline values: CDR1 MNHNS, CDR2 SASEGT. This CDR3 is 15 amino acids long. V was clipped by 1 base and J by 3 bases; unmatched bases: 5. This CDR3 reads CASSEGQGMLYEQYF. The CDR3 DNA sequence: TGTGCCAGCAGTGAAGGACAGGGGATGCTCTACGAGCAGTACTTC.

The chain carries TRBV11-2 and TRBJ1-2; TRBD1 might be the D (5 bases). Between the trimmed V and J ends, which lost 2 bases and 5 bases, there was a span of 9 bases. This CDR3 has 13 residues. Germline V CDR1 and CDR2: SGHAT, FQNNGV. CDR3 loop: CASSLSGFYGYTF. CDR3 DNA: TGTGCCAGCAGCTTATCAGGGTTTTATGGCTACACCTTC.

This clone was picked up one time. V and J are TRBV6-5 and TRBJ2-5, with TRBD2 identical over 16 bases. CDR1 MNHEY and CDR2 SVGAGI come from the germline V gene. V lost 5 bases, J lost 7 bases, and 4 bases stayed unmatched. The CDR3 has 15 residues. CDR3 sequence (DNA): TGTGCCAGCAGTGGGACTAGCGGGGGGGCTCGGACCCAGTACTTC. Residues: CASSGTSGGARTQYF.

The V and J genes are TRBV19 and TRBJ2-1; D is possibly TRBD1 (6 bases). With 4 bases removed from V and 5 bases from J, the gap between germline ends came to 12 bases. The CDR3 sequence is 14 residues long. The germline V gene encodes CDR1 LNHDA and CDR2 SQIVND (reference sequence). The CDR3 protein is CASSRYQGNNEQFF. CDR3 sequence (DNA): TGTGCCAGTAGTAGGTATCAGGGGAACAATGAGCAGTTCTTC.

The J gene is TRBJ2-1, the V gene TRBV7-3, with 10 bases matching TRBD2. Germline V gene sequence: CDR1 SGHTA, CDR2 FQGTGA. This CDR3 spans 13 amino acids. Trimming removed 6 bases from V and 4 bases from J; junction bases left unmatched: 0. CDR3 bases: TGTGCCAGCAGAGCGGGGGGGTACAATGAGCAGTTCTTC. Translating gives CASRAGGYNEQFF.

The CDR3 sequence: CASSTILNTEAFF. CDR3 DNA sequence: TGTGCCAGCAGCACAATATTGAACACTGAAGCTTTCTTT. The chain joins TRBV27 to TRBJ1-1; D remains unclear. The CDR3 runs to 13 residues. Per germline, CDR1 MNHEY and CDR2 SMNVEV (reference sequence). The V end was cut by 6 bases, the J end by 0 bases, with 8 bases between.

The J gene is TRBJ2-5, the V gene TRBV13; 8 bases are a match to TRBD2. The CDR3 has 17 amino acids. Germline V CDR1 and CDR2: PRHDT, FYEKMQ (reference sequence). Losses at the gene ends were 1 base for V and 0 bases for J; bases not matched to a gene: 7. The CDR3 DNA reads as TGTGCCAGCAGCTTAGTAGGCCAGCGGGGGAACCAAGAGACCCAGTACTTC. It yields the protein CASSLVGQRGNQETQYF.

The chain employs TRBV19 and TRBJ1-1, with 9 positions matching TRBD1. CDR3 size: 14 residues. Trimming took 6 bases from V and 11 from J; bases not matched to a gene: 13. Germline lookup yields CDR1 LNHDA and CDR2 SQIVND (reference sequence). The CDR3 loop reads CASRRTGDLRGAFF. CDR3 nucleotides: TGTGCCAGTAGGCGGACAGGGGATCTCAGGGGCGCTTTCTTT.

The gene calls are TRBV19 and TRBJ2-3; D unresolved. Between the trimmed V and J ends, which lost 1 base and 7 bases, there was a span of 6 bases. The CDR3 covers 12 residues. Germline V gives CDR1 LNHDA, CDR2 SQIVND (reference sequence). CDR3 nucleotide sequence: TGTGCCAGTAGTATAGTGCGGAATACGCAGTATTTT. Its protein product is CASSIVRNTQYF.

The V and J genes are TRBV18 and TRBJ2-5; possibly TRBD2 for D (6 bases). The CDR3 sequence is 16 residues long. Germline V gene lookup returns CDR1 KGHSH and CDR2 LQKENI. The ends were cut back, 4 bases at V and 1 base at J, with 16 bases in the middle. The CDR3 spells CASSLVNVGGQETQYF. The DNA for the CDR3 is TGTGCCAGCTCACTCGTGAACGTGGGAGGCCAAGAGACCCAGTACTTC.

The chain is built from TRBV6-1 and TRBJ1-1, with unresolved D. Between the trimmed V and J ends, which lost 3 bases and 1 base, there was a span of 9 bases. Germline V lookup: CDR1 MNHNS, CDR2 SASEGT. The CDR3 runs 14 residues. DNA of the CDR3: TGTGCCAGCAGTGATGTTTGGAGGAACACTGAAGCTTTCTTT. Amino acids: CASSDVWRNTEAFF.

The J gene is TRBJ2-7, the V gene TRBV5-4, with 7 bases identical to TRBD1. Germline V gives CDR1 SGHNT, CDR2 YYREEE (reference sequence). The CDR3 runs to 13 residues. Trimming removed 1 base from V and 5 bases from J; junction bases left unmatched: 3. The CDR3, as DNA: TGTGCCAGCAGCTTGACAGGGGACCACGAGCAGTACTTC. This gives the protein CASSLTGDHEQYF.